A single sample gave rise to the 19 T cell receptor beta chains below, sequenced in a study of spatial heterogeneity in lung cancer. Time point here: blood at routine non-recurrence follow-up after resection. From the 5' RACE reads, TCRdb called clonotypes with MiXCR, one entry per CDR3 protein. The data hold tens of thousands of distinct CDR3 sequences, with under 9% observed a single time. Source: PBMCs, taken at follow-up. The origin of the receptors is a male donor with early-stage non-small cell lung cancer.

This clonotype occurred many times. V is TRBV3-1 and J is TRBJ2-1; D not certain. Per germline, CDR1 LGHDT and CDR2 YNNKEL (reference sequence). V shed 1 base and J shed 6 bases, with 16 bases lying between them. The CDR3 contains 16 residues. The CDR3 nucleotides read TGTGCCAGCAGCCAAGCATTTGGGCTATCGGGCAATGAGCAGTTCTTC. Encoded protein: CASSQAFGLSGNEQFF.

This clonotype was detected many times. The chain uses TRBV18 and TRBJ2-2, with 10 bases that match TRBD1. Unmatched junction bases numbered 3, after V lost 3 bases and J lost 5 bases. This CDR3 region has 15 residues. Germline V gene data show CDR1 as KGHSH and CDR2 as LQKENI. DNA for the CDR3: TGTGCCAGCTCACCGGGACAGGGGCCGACCGGGGAGCTGTTTTTT. Encoded protein: CASSPGQGPTGELFF.

This clonotype was seen many times. The rearrangement links TRBV20-1 to TRBJ2-3; D remains unclear. The V end was cut by 0 bases, the J end by 2 bases, with 18 bases between. The CDR3 covers 17 residues. The V gene's germline CDR1 is DFQATT and CDR2 SNEGSKA (reference sequence). The CDR3 is CSARDIKGLMFTDTQYF. CDR3 sequence (DNA): TGCAGTGCTAGAGATATAAAGGGATTAATGTTCACAGATACGCAGTATTTT.

The chain carries TRBV13 and TRBJ1-6; 8 positions match TRBD1. The germline CDR1 and CDR2 sequences are PRHDT and FYEKMQ (reference sequence). J gave up 5 bases and V 0 bases, and 0 bases lay outside the gene matches. The CDR3 has 15 amino acids. CDR3 amino acids: CASSLGDRDNSPLHF. CDR3 in DNA: TGTGCCAGCAGCTTAGGGGACAGGGATAATTCACCCCTCCACTTT.

This clonotype appeared many times. The genes are TRBV5-1 and TRBJ2-1; 13 bases line up with TRBD2. Per germline, CDR1 SGHRS and CDR2 YFSETQ. The CDR3 extends over 15 amino acids. V lost 1 base, J lost 7 bases, and 2 bases stayed unmatched. The CDR3 sequence: CASSLMTSGGNEQFF. The CDR3, as DNA: TGCGCCAGCAGCTTGATGACTAGCGGGGGGAATGAGCAGTTCTTC.

This clonotype was counted at least ten times. The CDR3 loop is CSARDLSSGGVLETQYF. Here the CDR3 DNA reads TGCAGTGCTAGAGATCTGTCTAGCGGGGGGGTTTTGGAGACCCAGTACTTC. The chain uses TRBV20-1 and TRBJ2-5; 12 bases match TRBD2. The CDR3 spans 17 residues. CDR1 is DFQATT, CDR2 SNEGSKA, per germline (reference sequence). Trimming removed 0 bases from V and 5 bases from J; junction bases left unmatched: 10.

This clonotype was picked up one time. The V call is TRBV20-1, the J call TRBJ2-7, with D perhaps matching TRBD1 or TRBD2 (5 bases each). The CDR3 is 11 amino acids. From germline, CDR1 is DFQATT and CDR2 SNEGSKA (reference sequence). V lost 4 bases, J lost 9 bases, and 13 bases lay in between. CDR3 sequence reads: CSATWDRGQYF. In DNA, the CDR3 is TGCAGTGCTACCTGGGACCGCGGGCAGTACTTC.

The CDR3 protein is CASSQDRQGRDRETQYF. The CDR3 DNA reads as TGCGCCAGCAGCCAAGATCGACAGGGAAGGGATCGAGAGACCCAGTACTTC. The rearrangement links TRBV4-1 to TRBJ2-5; 7 bases map to TRBD1. CDR1 and CDR2 from the germline V gene are MGHRA and YSYEKL. The CDR3 is 17 residues long. Trimming removed 0 bases from V and 4 bases from J; junction bases left unmatched: 11.

There are many counts of this clonotype. This chain connects TRBV10-3 to TRBJ2-4; TRBD1 matches 7 bases. Germline-derived CDR1 and CDR2 are ENHRY and SYGVKD. The CDR3 is made up of 17 amino acids. V dropped 2 bases and J dropped 0; count of bases not matched to a gene: 7. The CDR3 region has the DNA TGTGCCATCAGTGAGCACCAGACAGGGCAAGCCAAAAACATTCAGTACTTC. Protein: CAISEHQTGQAKNIQYF.

This clonotype has at least ten counts. The rearrangement joins TRBV5-4 to TRBJ2-5, with a tentative D call TRBD1 (6 bases). The germline V gene has CDR1 SGHNT and CDR2 YYREEE (reference sequence). The germline V and J ends were trimmed by 6 bases and 4 bases, with 22 bases remaining between them. This CDR3 region has 16 residues. CDR3 sequence: CASNGERGWSAETQYF. The CDR3 nucleotides are TGTGCCAGCAACGGCGAAAGGGGGTGGTCGGCAGAGACCCAGTACTTC.

This clonotype was found once. The J gene is TRBJ1-3, the V gene TRBV2, with D perhaps matching TRBD1 (6 bases). CDR1 is SNHLY, CDR2 FYNNEI, per germline. The ends were cut back, 5 bases at V and 0 bases at J, with 14 bases in the middle. CDR3 length: 16 residues. The chain's CDR3 is CASSPPPGDSGNTIYF. The DNA for the CDR3 is TGTGCCAGCAGTCCACCCCCAGGGGACTCTGGAAACACCATATATTTT.

This clonotype was counted many times. The V call is TRBV7-9, the J call TRBJ2-7, with D unresolved. The V gene lost 4 bases and the J gene lost 1 base, with 14 bases spanning the gap. CDR1 is SEHNR, CDR2 FQNEAQ, per germline (reference sequence). The CDR3 contains 15 residues. The CDR3 is CASSSGREPSYEQYF. The CDR3 DNA sequence: TGTGCCAGCAGCTCCGGTAGGGAACCTTCCTACGAGCAGTACTTC.

This chain joins TRBV2 and TRBJ1-2; tentatively, D is TRBD1 (5 bases). The ends were cut back, 2 bases at V and 4 bases at J, with 17 bases in the middle. The CDR3 spans 16 residues. Germline CDR1 reads SNHLY; CDR2 reads FYNNEI. The CDR3, as DNA: TGTGCCAGCAGTGAAATTCTAGGGGCAGGCCGCTATGGCTACACCTTC. Translation gives CASSEILGAGRYGYTF.

This clonotype was detected ten times or more. J is TRBJ2-3 and V is TRBV3-1; 9 positions match TRBD2. Germline trimming cut 0 bases from V and 7 bases from J; bases unmatched to any gene: 8. Looked up from germline, CDR1 is LGHDT and CDR2 is YNNKEL (reference sequence). This CDR3 region has 16 residues. CDR3 DNA: TGTGCCAGCAGCCAAGATCCCCCAGCGGGGGGATATACGCAGTATTTT. This sequence encodes CASSQDPPAGGYTQYF.

This clonotype was counted ten times or more. This chain uses TRBV6-1 with TRBJ2-5; D not resolved. This CDR3 comprises 14 residues. The germline gives CDR1 MNHNS, CDR2 SASEGT. V lost 1 base to trimming and J lost 2 bases, with 8 bases between them. CDR3 residues: CASSEGQHQETQYF. The CDR3 nucleotides read TGTGCCAGCAGTGAAGGTCAACATCAAGAGACCCAGTACTTC.

In regard to this clonotype: A read error is possible here, since a much larger clone lies one base away. The chain has TRBV1 and TRBJ1-6. TRBV1 is reported as a pseudogene. The CDR3 runs to 16 residues. CDR3 amino acids: CTKCYRWITYNSPLHF. In nucleotides, the CDR3 is TGCACCAAGTGTTACAGATGGATCACCTATAATTCACCCCTCCACTTT.

The chain recombines TRBV18 with TRBJ2-5; D remains ambiguous. V was shortened by 0 bases and J by 1 base, with 3 bases between the two germline ends. The CDR3 consists of 13 residues. Looked up from germline, CDR1 is KGHSH and CDR2 is LQKENI. The CDR3 region has the DNA TGTGCCAGCTCACCACCGGCCCAAGAGACCCAGTACTTC. Amino acid sequence: CASSPPAQETQYF.

This clonotype was found many times. The chain recombines TRBV18 with TRBJ2-1; 7 bases match TRBD1. CDR3 size: 16 residues. With V trimmed by 3 bases and J by 7 bases, 12 bases remained unmatched. Germline assignment: CDR1 KGHSH and CDR2 LQKENI. CDR3 sequence (DNA): TGTGCCAGCTCACCGCCGACAGGGCTGGCCGCAAATGAGCAGTTCTTC. This codes for CASSPPTGLAANEQFF.

This clonotype was detected many times. The chain joins TRBV2 to TRBJ2-5, with D perhaps assigned TRBD1 or TRBD2 (5 bases each). Germline lookup yields CDR1 SNHLY and CDR2 FYNNEI. With 5 bases removed from V and 0 bases from J, the gap between germline ends came to 7 bases. The length of the CDR3 is 13 residues. DNA of the CDR3: TGTGCCAGCAGTATGGGACACCAAGAGACCCAGTACTTC. Its protein product is CASSMGHQETQYF. Together with reference TRBV2 and TRBJ2-5, the CDR3 gives the full variable domain: EPEVTQTPSHQVTQMGQEVILRCVPISNHLYFYWYRQILGQKVEFLVSFYNNEISEKSEIFDDQFSVERPDGSNFTLKIRSTKLEDSAMYFCASSMGHQETQYFGPGTRLLVL.